This T cell receptor (beta chain) is from a study of cytomegalovirus exposure and HLA in healthy donors. PCR was performed using 60 Vbeta and 13 Jbeta primers. Libraries were prepared by immunoSEQ multiplex PCR; TCRdb keeps only in-frame clonotypes and omits some of them. The table has about 160,000 clones, almost 80% seen once. This TCR was recovered from a man aged 25-45 years in good health and CMV-seronegative. Source material: PBMCs.

The CDR3 is CASTPDWNTYNEQFF. CDR3 coding DNA: TGTGCCAGCACTCCCGACTGGAATACCTACAATGAGCAGTTCTTC. The chain joins TRBV6-6 to TRBJ2-1; D not resolved. Trimming cost V 7 bases and J 2 bases, with 15 bases left between them. The CDR3 has 15 amino acids. Germline lookup yields CDR1 MNHNY and CDR2 SVGAGI (reference sequence).